A single sample is the source of the 11 T cell receptor beta chains below, sequenced in a study of blood T cell repertoires in COVID-19. Here immunoSEQ multiplex PCR was the method, and the copy in TCRdb shows in-frame clones only, minus some. Of over 85,000 clones in the sample, 80% to 90% are singletons; the top ten hold roughly 8.1%. What was sequenced was peripheral blood. The receptors derive from a woman aged 70-85 years with acute or convalescent COVID-19.

The V gene is TRBV5-1, the J gene TRBJ1-1; D call uncertain. Per germline, CDR1 SGHRS and CDR2 YFSETQ. V dropped 1 base and J dropped 1 base, with 8 bases sitting between them. The CDR3 loop spans 14 amino acids. The CDR3 DNA reads as TGCGCCAGCAGCTTGAACAGACAGAACACTGAAGCTTTCTTT. It yields the protein CASSLNRQNTEAFF.

The rearrangement joins TRBV19 to TRBJ2-3, with D possibly TRBD2 on 6 matching bases. Germline V gene data show CDR1 as LNHDA and CDR2 as SQIVND (reference sequence). The CDR3 contains 17 residues. Trimming left V 8 bases short and J 1 base short, with 22 bases between. The chain's CDR3 is CASSSPVRRDRTDTQYF. The CDR3 DNA follows: TGTGCCAGTTCCTCCCCGGTCAGGCGGGACCGCACAGATACGCAGTATTTT.

This clone was seen just once. The rearrangement links TRBV3-1 (or the pseudogene TRBV3-2) to TRBJ1-2; 8 nucleotides line up with TRBD1. CDR1 and CDR2 (germline): LGHDT, YNNKEL (reference sequence). With V trimmed by 3 bases and J by 5 bases, 5 bases remained unmatched. This CDR3 has 14 residues. The CDR3 here is CASSQRTGSYGYTF. DNA of the CDR3: TGTGCCAGCAGCCAGCGGACAGGGTCTTATGGCTACACCTTC.

This chain links TRBV5-1 with TRBJ2-3, with 8 bases aligning to TRBD1. Trimming removed 7 bases from V and 2 bases from J; junction bases left unmatched: 6. CDR1 SGHRS and CDR2 YFSETQ come from the germline V gene. The CDR3 extends over 14 amino acids. The CDR3, as DNA: TGCGCCAGCTCGCGGGACAGGCTCACAGATACGCAGTATTTT. It encodes CASSRDRLTDTQYF.

The rearrangement links TRBV3-1 (or the pseudogene TRBV3-2) to TRBJ2-2; weak D call: TRBD2 (5 bases). This CDR3 is 16 amino acids long. The V and J ends lost 0 bases and 5 bases respectively, with 13 bases between them. Germline V CDR1 and CDR2: LGHDT, YNNKEL (reference sequence). Here the CDR3 DNA reads TGTGCCAGCAGCCAAGATATGGTAGCGAGGACCGGGGAGCTGTTTTTT. Translating it yields CASSQDMVARTGELFF.

The table lists this clone with a count of one. The V call is TRBV19, the J call TRBJ2-3; 9 bases map to TRBD1. This CDR3 region has 16 residues. Germline values: CDR1 LNHDA, CDR2 SQIVND (reference sequence). V shed 4 bases, J shed 2 bases, and the junction held 7 bases outside the gene matches. This CDR3 is CASSTMGQGNTDTQYF. In DNA, the CDR3 is TGTGCCAGTAGTACCATGGGACAGGGAAACACAGATACGCAGTATTTT.

This chain uses TRBV28 with TRBJ1-6; TRBD1 aligns across 7 bases. V gave up 4 bases and J gave up 7 bases; unmatched junction bases: 1. CDR3 length: 13 residues. CDR1 MDHEN and CDR2 SYDVKM come from the germline V gene. This chain's CDR3 is CASSSTGNSPLHF. CDR3 DNA: TGTGCCAGCAGTTCGACAGGGAATTCACCCCTCCACTTT.

The chain carries TRBV13 and TRBJ1-2, with 9 bases identical to TRBD1. Looked up from germline, CDR1 is PRHDT and CDR2 is FYEKMQ (reference sequence). With 5 bases clipped from V and 8 bases from J, the junction kept 12 bases outside the gene matches. The CDR3 runs to 15 residues. The CDR3 here is CASSQRTTGGSGYTF. CDR3 nucleotide sequence: TGTGCCAGCAGCCAAAGGACGACAGGGGGATCCGGCTACACCTTC.

V is TRBV4-1 and J is TRBJ1-5; D unresolved. Germline V gene sequence: CDR1 MGHRA, CDR2 YSYEKL. The CDR3 is 17 amino acids. Deletions cut 0 bases from V and 0 bases from J, with 12 bases between. This CDR3 reads CASSQESLQNSNQPQHF. In DNA form, the CDR3 reads TGCGCCAGCAGCCAAGAGAGTTTACAGAATAGCAATCAGCCCCAGCATTTT.

The chain is built from TRBV6-5 and TRBJ1-2, with a weak D call TRBD1 (6 bases). The germline V and J ends were trimmed by 5 bases and 0 bases, with 13 bases remaining between them. This CDR3 is 15 amino acids long. Germline lookup yields CDR1 MNHEY and CDR2 SVGAGI. This CDR3 reads CASSTGTKTNYGYTF. Here the CDR3 DNA reads TGTGCCAGCAGTACCGGGACAAAGACTAACTATGGCTACACCTTC.

This clone was seen only once. The chain couples TRBV27 to TRBJ2-2; D call uncertain. Trimming shortened V by 5 bases and J by 0 bases, and 10 bases separated the two germline ends. Germline V CDR1 and CDR2: MNHEY, SMNVEV (reference sequence). The CDR3 spans 15 residues. The CDR3 DNA reads TGTGCCAGCAGTCCACAGTTCGCGAACACCGGGGAGCTGTTTTTT. Amino acid sequence: CASSPQFANTGELFF.